What follows is one T cell receptor beta chain and its context. The sample belongs to a study of technical replicates of blood from a few donors. Assay used: immunoSEQ multiplex PCR; TCRdb lists only in-frame clones, some missing. The data show around 72,000 clones, roughly nine tenths seen once. The germline V gene has CDR1 MNHEY and CDR2 SMNVEV (reference sequence). The germline V and J ends were trimmed by 6 bases and 4 bases, with 7 bases remaining between them. The CDR3 totals 11 residues. Sequencing used T cells isolated from PBMCs. The chain carries TRBV27 and TRBJ2-7; maybe TRBD2 (6 bases). This clonotype was obtained from a human donor in good health. The CDR3 DNA reads as TGTGCCAGCAGGGGGGGATACGAGCAGTACTTC. Protein product: CASRGGYEQYF.